This T cell receptor beta chain was captured in a study of cytomegalovirus exposure and HLA in healthy donors. The overall study: It was reported in a later analysis that the approximately 110 validation repertoires used the same platform as the approximately 670 first-cohort repertoires.

Points on this clone: What it binds is unknown.

Clones were read by immunoSEQ multiplex PCR, and TCRdb kept only the in-frame ones, dropping some. Of 100,000 to 150,000 clones listed, roughly 89% are singletons. Study observations and caveats: Most TCR sequences proved rare, with some public TCRs found in many donors. The study labeled 180 or so TCR beta chains cytomegalovirus-associated.

The germline V gene has CDR1 KGHSH and CDR2 LQKENI. Trimming shortened V by 3 bases and J by 2 bases, and 12 bases separated the two germline ends. The CDR3 runs to 15 residues. This receptor was identified in a woman in her late teens or twenties in good health and CMV-seronegative. Sequenced sample: PBMCs. This chain joins TRBV18 and TRBJ2-3; TRBD1 might be the D (6 bases). The CDR3 nucleotides are TGTGCCAGCTCACCGACACAGGGAAACACAGATACGCAGTATTTT. Translated: CASSPTQGNTDTQYF.